This T cell receptor beta chain was sequenced for a study of blood T cell repertoires in COVID-19. Produced via immunoSEQ multiplex PCR; TCRdb's table is partial and in-frame only. Altogether 75,000 or so clones are present, 80% being singletons, with the ten largest covering approximately 6.2%. Source material: peripheral blood. The receptor was derived from a man aged 60 to 69 with active or convalescent COVID-19.

CDR3 sequence (DNA): TGTGCCACAGGAAGGGACAGTTTCACAGATACGCAGTATTTT. Its translation: CATGRDSFTDTQYF. V usage is TRBV6-5 and J usage is TRBJ2-3; 7 nucleotides align to TRBD1. After removal of 10 bases from V and 2 bases from J, the junction contained 9 bases not matched to a gene. The CDR3 sequence is 14 residues long. CDR1 is MNHEY and CDR2 is SVGAGI in the germline V gene.